The 17 T cell receptor beta chains in this list originate from one sample, sequenced in a study of blood T cell repertoires in COVID-19 (dated by TCRdb to 2019 to 2021). The library was made by the immunoSEQ multiplex PCR assay. TCRdb provides this immuneACCESS table in a form limited to in-frame rearrangements. Some clones are lacking; in checked studies, under half of them reflect an unresolved V gene, and why the rest are absent is not known. The sample contains hundreds of thousands of clones, roughly 90% of them found a single time. Jointly, the top ten make up around 2.8% of the sample. The sample taken for sequencing was peripheral blood. These TCRs come from a young woman with COVID-19, enrolled during active disease.

The chain recombines TRBV11-2 with TRBJ2-1; 8 nucleotides align to TRBD1. V gave up 3 bases and J gave up 2 bases; unmatched junction bases: 12. The CDR3 has 18 residues. Per the germline V gene, CDR1 is SGHAT and CDR2 is FQNNGV. The CDR3 coding sequence is TGTGCCAGCAGCTTTTGGGAGCGGGTGACAGGGGCCTACAATGAGCAGTTCTTC. It is translated as CASSFWERVTGAYNEQFF.

The V gene is TRBV19, the J gene TRBJ2-5; D uncertain. The V gene's germline CDR1 is LNHDA and CDR2 SQIVND (reference sequence). V was cut by 1 base and J by 5 bases, with 5 bases left in between. This CDR3 has 12 residues. The DNA for the CDR3 is TGTGCCAGTAGTATAGGTCTGGAGACCCAGTACTTC. Translation: CASSIGLETQYF.

The chain is built from TRBV19 and TRBJ2-1, with 9 bases identical to TRBD1. Trimming cost V 9 bases and J 2 bases; bases outside gene matches: 8. Germline-derived CDR1 and CDR2 are LNHDA and SQIVND (reference sequence). The CDR3 consists of 15 residues. DNA for the CDR3: TGTGCCAGCCTCGCCGGGACAGGGACCTACAATGAGCAGTTCTTC. Translated, it gives CASLAGTGTYNEQFF.

The chain couples TRBV27 to TRBJ2-5, with D hard to call. This CDR3 is built from 14 residues. Per the germline V gene, CDR1 is MNHEY and CDR2 is SMNVEV (reference sequence). V shed 5 bases and J shed 7 bases, with 17 bases lying between them. CDR3 DNA: TGTGCCAGCAGTATAAACAGCCCCCCTGGGACCCAGTACTTC. Translating gives CASSINSPPGTQYF.

This chain joins TRBV4-3 and TRBJ2-1; 11 nucleotides agree with TRBD2. CDR3 length: 17 amino acids. J was trimmed by 6 bases and V by 0 bases; bases with no gene match: 7. Germline loops: CDR1 LGHNA, CDR2 YSLEER. CDR3 residues: CASSQEALAGGGNEQFF. CDR3 bases: TGCGCCAGCAGCCAAGAGGCCCTAGCGGGGGGTGGCAATGAGCAGTTCTTC.

V gene TRBV7-8 combines with J gene TRBJ2-3, with 10 positions matching TRBD2. With V trimmed by 2 bases and J by 2 bases, 4 bases remained unmatched. The CDR3 length is 16 residues. The germline V gene encodes CDR1 SGHVS and CDR2 FQNEAQ. The DNA of the CDR3 is TGTGCCAGCAGCTTATATAGCGGGGGGTCCACAGATACGCAGTATTTT. Its protein is CASSLYSGGSTDTQYF. Filled out from reference TRBV7-8 and TRBJ2-3, the complete variable domain reads GAGVSQSPRYKVAKRGQDVALRCDPISGHVSLFWYQQALGQGPEFLTYFQNEAQLDKSGLPSDRFFAERPEGSVSTLKIQRTQQEDSAVYLCASSLYSGGSTDTQYFGPGTRLTVL.

The CDR3: CASRLTGSGNEQFF. The CDR3 coding sequence is TGTGCCAGCAGGTTGACAGGGTCTGGCAATGAGCAGTTCTTC. The chain combines TRBV2 with TRBJ2-1, with TRBD1 matching 7 bases. CDR1 and CDR2 (germline): SNHLY, FYNNEI. V lost 6 bases to trimming and J lost 6 bases; unmatched junction nucleotides: 8. The CDR3 length is 14 residues.

The J gene is TRBJ2-1, the V gene TRBV12-5; D is possibly TRBD2 (6 bases). The V and J ends lost 1 base and 6 bases respectively, with 13 bases between them. CDR3 length: 15 amino acids. Germline V gives CDR1 LGHNT, CDR2 FRNRAP. The CDR3 region has the DNA TGTGCTAGTGGTTTGGCCCAGGGAGGAGGCAATGAGCAGTTCTTC. Translated: CASGLAQGGGNEQFF.

The chain combines TRBV12-3 or TRBV12-4 with TRBJ2-7; no definite D call. V was clipped by 4 bases and J by 0 bases, with 4 bases between them. CDR3 length: 12 amino acids. The CDR3 loop is CASSYSSYEQYF. CDR3 sequence (DNA): TGTGCCAGCAGTTATAGCTCCTACGAGCAGTACTTC.

This clone has just one count. The V and J genes are TRBV2 and TRBJ2-5, with D possibly TRBD1 on 7 matching bases. Deletions cut 6 bases from V and 0 bases from J, with 11 bases between. The CDR3 runs to 14 residues. Germline values: CDR1 SNHLY, CDR2 FYNNEI. As DNA, the CDR3 is TGTGCCAGCAGCCCCAGGGGGGACCAAGAGACCCAGTACTTC. Protein: CASSPRGDQETQYF.

The table lists this clone with a count of one. The chain carries TRBV6-4 and TRBJ2-6, with D tentatively TRBD1 (6 bases). The CDR3 has 17 residues. The germline V gene encodes CDR1 MRHNA and CDR2 SNTAGT. V was clipped by 5 bases and J by 0 bases, with 14 bases between them. CDR3 bases: TGTGCCAGCAGTCAACAGGGTATGACCTCTGGGGCCAACGTCCTGACTTTC. Translating it yields CASSQQGMTSGANVLTF.

The chain uses TRBV18 and TRBJ2-5, with 8 bases lining up with TRBD2. The V and J ends lost 6 bases and 1 base, in that order; junction bases with no gene match: 13. Germline V gene data show CDR1 as KGHSH and CDR2 as LQKENI. The CDR3 has 17 residues. The CDR3 region has the DNA TGTGCCAGCTCTCACCGAGGGGCGGGGGGCCTCCAAGAGACCCAGTACTTC. It specifies CASSHRGAGGLQETQYF. Supplemented by reference TRBV18 and TRBJ2-5, the full variable domain reads NAGVMQNPRHLVRRRGQEARLRCSPMKGHSHVYWYRQLPEEGLKFMVYLQKENIIDESGMPKERFSAEFPKEGPSILRIQQVVRGDSAAYFCASSHRGAGGLQETQYFGPGTRLLVL.

This clone was recorded only once. The gene calls are TRBV11-3 and TRBJ1-1; 7 bases agree with TRBD1. The CDR3 extends over 18 amino acids. V lost 5 bases, J lost 0 bases, and 15 bases stayed unmatched. Per germline, CDR1 SGHNT and CDR2 YENEEA. CDR3 sequence reads: CASSLRKTGTVMNTEAFF. The CDR3 DNA follows: TGTGCCAGCAGCCTCCGGAAGACAGGGACGGTAATGAACACTGAAGCTTTCTTT.

The genes are TRBV6-5 and TRBJ2-4, with no clear D. The V end was cut by 5 bases, the J end by 0 bases, with 11 bases between. Germline assignment: CDR1 MNHEY and CDR2 SVGAGI. This CDR3 is 15 amino acids long. The CDR3 sequence is CASSPMSPAKNIQYF. The CDR3 bases are TGTGCCAGCAGTCCCATGAGCCCAGCCAAAAACATTCAGTACTTC.

V usage is TRBV6-2 or TRBV6-3 and J usage is TRBJ1-2; 7 bases align to TRBD1. J gave up 1 base and V 5 bases, and 7 bases lay outside the gene matches. Germline V lookup: CDR1 MNHEY, CDR2 SVGEGT. The CDR3 extends over 15 amino acids. This CDR3 is CASSPGQAYNYGYTF. The DNA of the CDR3 is TGTGCCAGCAGTCCAGGACAGGCCTATAACTATGGCTACACCTTC.

The genes are TRBV7-2 and TRBJ1-2; D gene ambiguous. With 5 bases removed from V and 2 bases from J, the gap between germline ends came to 9 bases. In germline, CDR1 is SGHTA, CDR2 FQGNSA. The CDR3 sequence is 13 residues long. The CDR3 spells CASSLTQNYGYTF. As DNA, the CDR3 is TGTGCCAGCAGCCTTACACAGAACTATGGCTACACCTTC.

In its sample, this clone was seen once. The gene calls are TRBV5-1 and TRBJ1-4; 10 bases map to TRBD1. This CDR3 has 16 residues. From germline, CDR1 is SGHRS and CDR2 YFSETQ. V trimming: 4 bases; J trimming: 2 bases; junction bases outside the gene matches: 5. CDR3 amino acids: CASSLTGGITNEKLFF. The CDR3 nucleotides are TGCGCCAGCAGCCTGACAGGGGGCATTACTAATGAAAAACTGTTTTTT. Together with reference TRBV5-1 and TRBJ1-4, the CDR3 gives the full variable domain: KAGVTQTPRYLIKTRGQQVTLSCSPISGHRSVSWYQQTPGQGLQFLFEYFSETQRNKGNFPGRFSGRQFSNSRSEMNVSTLELGDSALYLCASSLTGGITNEKLFFGSGTQLSVL.